The rows below give T cell receptor beta chains drawn from one sample of a study of OX40 agonist ivuxolimab in advanced cancers. Profiling relied on immunoSEQ multiplex PCR, and the TCRdb table lists in-frame clones only, not all of them. The repertoire holds about 69,000 clones, with 90% to 95% as singletons. Sequences were derived from CD4+ or CD8+ T cells sorted from blood, sampled in a trial of the OX40 agonist ivuxolimab. These receptors all stem from an adult with an advanced solid tumor such as melanoma, head and neck, liver or kidney cancer. Each CDR3 is given with its conserved first and last residue. Fields, in order: V gene, D gene, J gene, clone size, CDR3 DNA, CDR3 protein. D genes are given only for firm matches. Some rows mark clone size as missing; the rest say once, few, many or name a class of expanded clone.

TRBV7-2,TRBD1,TRBJ1-2,NA,TGTGCCAGCAGCTTAGCTGGGACAGGGGGCGGTAGCTACACCTTC,CASSLAGTGGGSYTF
TRBV25-1,TRBD1,TRBJ2-1,NA,TGTGCCAGCAGTGAATCTTCAGGGGGCTCCTACAATGAGCAGTTCTTC,CASSESSGGSYNEQFF
TRBV12-2,NA,TRBJ1-1,NA,TGTGCAAGTCGCTTAGTCAGTTGGGTGAACACTGAAGCTTTCTTT,CASRLVSWVNTEAFF
TRBV19,NA,TRBJ2-7,NA,TGTGCCAGCCGCTATGCGGACTCCTACGAGCAGTACTTC,CASRYADSYEQYF
TRBV7-2,TRBD2,TRBJ2-2,NA,TGTGCCAGCAGTCCTAGACTAGCGGGAGGCCTCGCAGCTAGCGGGGAGCTGTTTTTT,CASSPRLAGGLAASGELFF
TRBV29-1,NA,TRBJ2-1,once,TGCAGCGTTGAAGACTGGCCCAACAATGAGCAGTTCTTC,CSVEDWPNNEQFF
TRBV19,NA,TRBJ2-7,NA,TGTGCCAGTAGTCCAGACAGTGCTGCGCCCTACGAGCAGTACTTC,CASSPDSAAPYEQYF
TRBV11-2,NA,TRBJ2-7,NA,TGTGCCAGCAGCTTACCCCCCGGGAGCTCCTACGAGCAGTACTTC,CASSLPPGSSYEQYF
TRBV19,NA,TRBJ2-1,NA,TGTGCCAGTAGTATATCGAGACCCTGGGAGCAGTTCTTC,CASSISRPWEQFF
TRBV5-8,NA,TRBJ1-6,NA,TGTGCCAGCAGCTCTATGAGCTCCTATAATTCACCCCTCCACTTT,CASSSMSSYNSPLHF
TRBV5-1,NA,TRBJ2-7,NA,TGCGCCAGCAGCTTGGAGGCGGCAGGCCCCCAGGGTTCCTACGAGCAGTACTTC,CASSLEAAGPQGSYEQYF
TRBV6-1,NA,TRBJ2-3,NA,TGTGCCAGCAGTGAATTCCTAGATACGCAGTATTTT,CASSEFLDTQYF
TRBV7-9,NA,TRBJ2-2,NA,TGTGCCAGCACCGGCCGCGGGAACACCGGGGAGCTGTTTTTT,CASTGRGNTGELFF
TRBV9,NA,TRBJ2-2,NA,TGTGCCAGCAGAGCCGGGACACACTACACCGGGGAGCTGTTTTTT,CASRAGTHYTGELFF
TRBV27,TRBD1,TRBJ1-2,NA,TGTGCCAGCAGTTTGAGGACAGGGGGCGGCTATGGCTACACCTTC,CASSLRTGGGYGYTF
TRBV28,NA,TRBJ2-7,NA,TGTGCCAGCAGGGACAAAATCTACGAGCAGTACTTC,CASRDKIYEQYF
TRBV18,TRBD2,TRBJ2-5,NA,TGTGCCAGCTCAGCTGGGCTAGCGGACCAAGAGACCCAGTACTTC,CASSAGLADQETQYF
TRBV19,TRBD1,TRBJ1-2,NA,TGTGCCGTTACAGGGGGTCACTATGGCTACACCTTC,CAVTGGHYGYTF
TRBV2,NA,TRBJ1-5,NA,TGTGCCAGCAGTGTTAGCCCGGAGACCCAGCATTTT,CASSVSPETQHF
TRBV6-6,TRBD1,TRBJ2-7,few,TGTGCCAGCAGGAACTGGGACAGGGACTACGAGCAGTACTTC,CASRNWDRDYEQYF
TRBV6-5,TRBD1,TRBJ1-2,NA,TGTGCCAGCAGTTACCTGGGACAGGGGACTGGCTACACCTTC,CASSYLGQGTGYTF
TRBV6-1,NA,TRBJ1-4,NA,TGTGCCAGCAAGGGGGGTTCTAATGAAAAACTGTTTTTT,CASKGGSNEKLFF
TRBV7-9,NA,TRBJ1-1,NA,TGTGCCAGCAGCTTCGGGACGGTGAACACTGAAGCTTTCTTT,CASSFGTVNTEAFF
TRBV6-5,NA,TRBJ1-6,once,TGTGCCAGCTCAGGTACTAATTCACCCCTCCACTTT,CASSGTNSPLHF
TRBV6-1,TRBD1,TRBJ1-1,NA,TGTGCCAGCAGGGACAGGGAATATTTCACTGAAGCTTTCTTT,CASRDREYFTEAFF
TRBV27,NA,TRBJ2-1,NA,TGTGCCAGCAGTTTAGGGTTTTCGTTAGGAATATGGTTCTTC,CASSLGFSLGIWFF
TRBV19,NA,TRBJ1-5,few,TGTGCCAGTAGTCCGGGAGGAGGTGGGGGTCAGCCCCAGCATTTT,CASSPGGGGGQPQHF
TRBV14,NA,TRBJ2-6,NA,TGTGCCAGCAGCCAAGGGGGAGCTGGGGCCAACGTCCTGACTTTC,CASSQGGAGANVLTF
TRBV6-1,TRBD1,TRBJ1-2,NA,TGTGCCAGCAGTCCGGGACAGCCTAACTATGGCTACACCTTC,CASSPGQPNYGYTF
TRBV6-1,NA,TRBJ2-1,NA,TGTGCCAGCAGTGAAACCCAGTCTCCATACAATGAGCAGTTCTTC,CASSETQSPYNEQFF
TRBV7-3,NA,TRBJ2-3,NA,TGTGCCAGCAGCTTAATCGGCAGGGGCACAGATACGCAGTATTTT,CASSLIGRGTDTQYF
TRBV4-2,TRBD2,TRBJ2-3,NA,TGTGCCAGCAGCCGGGTAGCGGGAGGGCCTGGCACAGATACACAGTATTTT,CASSRVAGGPGTDTQYF
TRBV19,NA,TRBJ2-3,NA,TGTGCCAGTAGTCCCCCTATCGGGGGTACCACAGATACGCAGTATTTT,CASSPPIGGTTDTQYF